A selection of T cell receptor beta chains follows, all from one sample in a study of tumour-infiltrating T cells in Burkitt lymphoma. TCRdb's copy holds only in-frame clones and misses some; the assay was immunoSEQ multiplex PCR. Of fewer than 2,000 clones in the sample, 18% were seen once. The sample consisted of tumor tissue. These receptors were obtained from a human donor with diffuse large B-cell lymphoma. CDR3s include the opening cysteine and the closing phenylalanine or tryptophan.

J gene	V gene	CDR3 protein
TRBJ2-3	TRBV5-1	CASRVKGGKLRELRSPDTQYF
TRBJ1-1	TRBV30	CAWSDSGQRKAFF
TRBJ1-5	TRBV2	CASTGAGNQPQHF
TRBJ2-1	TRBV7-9	CASSLALGRDPGDEQFF
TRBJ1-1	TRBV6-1	CASGDKDMNTEAFF
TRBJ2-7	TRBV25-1	CASSEHGLFYEQYF
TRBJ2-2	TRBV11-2	CVGQPNTGELFF
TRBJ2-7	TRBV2	CASSSGTGEYEQYF
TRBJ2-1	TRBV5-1	CASSPSWSGGANEQFF
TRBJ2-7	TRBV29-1	CSVASGGPISEQYF
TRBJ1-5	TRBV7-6	CASSLAVGGGLNQPQHF
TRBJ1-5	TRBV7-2	CASSFNRLSNQPQHF
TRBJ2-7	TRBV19	CASSISRVHEQYF
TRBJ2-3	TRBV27	CASTGRAGTDTQYF
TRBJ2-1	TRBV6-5	CASRLHGDLYNEQFF
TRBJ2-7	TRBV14	CASSQVGTSAGQVF
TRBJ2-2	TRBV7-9	CASSSPQDGAGELFF
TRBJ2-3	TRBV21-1	CASSKEKGMGPDTQYF
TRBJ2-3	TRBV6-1	CTSSPLAGGTDTQYF
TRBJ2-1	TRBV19	CASRPPGQGTDEQFF
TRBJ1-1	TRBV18	CASSPGTGTEAFF
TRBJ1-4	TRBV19	CASSIRETNEKLFF
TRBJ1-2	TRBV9	CASSVAPGFNYGYTF
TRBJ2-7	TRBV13	CASSDRGQGGYEQYF
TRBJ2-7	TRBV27	CASSLPDRVAYEQYF
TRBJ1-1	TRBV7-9	CASSQDKLNTEAFF
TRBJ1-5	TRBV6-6	CASSVDRAGQPQHF
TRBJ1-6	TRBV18	CASWAQGANNSPLHF
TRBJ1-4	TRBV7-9	CASSLALEGEKLFF
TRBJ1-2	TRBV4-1	CASSQSTSGDYGYTF
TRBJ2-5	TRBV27	CASSFEGLRETQYF